These 32 T cell receptor beta chains originate from one sample sequenced in a study of shared clonotypes between healthy human individuals (dated by TCRdb to about 2020). The protocol used for the library was the immunoSEQ multiplex PCR assay. What TCRdb holds here is the immuneACCESS table cut down to in-frame rearrangements. Part of the clones is not present; checked against another copy, under half of the missing clones reflect an unresolved V gene, and the others are unexplained. For this sample the table gives under 600,000 clones, of which 98% were detected only once. The ten largest clones represent 0.25% to 0.35% of the sample. CD8 naive samples were CD45RO-negative cells positively selected for CCR7, giving a CD45RA+CCR7+ population that excluded TemRA cells. Sequencing used naive CD8+ T cells sorted from blood. The sample's cell subset or site label, in plain terms: CD45RA+CCR7+. The receptors come from a man aged 30-40 years in good health.

CDR3 coding DNA: TGTGCCAGCAGCATACTAAACCCAGGGTATCCAGAGACCCAGTACTTC. Encoded protein: CASSILNPGYPETQYF. The gene calls are TRBV7-9 and TRBJ2-5; tentatively, D is TRBD1 (5 bases). The CDR3 loop spans 16 amino acids. Trimming cost V 5 bases and J 4 bases, with 20 bases left between them. Germline V gives CDR1 SEHNR, CDR2 FQNEAQ (reference sequence).

For this clone: Additional DNA sequences in this sample encode the identical CDR3. The V call is TRBV9, the J call TRBJ2-3; the D call may be TRBD1 or TRBD2 (5 bases each). V was trimmed by 4 bases and J by 0 bases, leaving 9 bases between them. The CDR3 spans 14 residues. Germline assignment: CDR1 SGDLS and CDR2 YYNGEE. CDR3 loop: CASSPWDSTDTQYF. CDR3 nucleotide sequence: TGTGCCAGCAGCCCGTGGGACAGCACAGATACGCAGTATTTT.

This chain connects TRBV4-1 to TRBJ2-7; a weak D match, TRBD2 (5 bases). The CDR3 runs to 19 residues. Germline-derived CDR1 and CDR2 are MGHRA and YSYEKL. V dropped 2 bases and J dropped 4 bases, with 27 bases sitting between them. The CDR3 protein is CASSQTSPAGNLGSYEQYF. In nucleotides, the CDR3 is TGCGCCAGCAGCCAAACATCCCCCGCCGGGAACTTGGGGTCGTACGAGCAGTACTTC.

V is TRBV30 and J is TRBJ2-1, with D possibly matching TRBD2 (6 bases). This CDR3 spans 14 amino acids. The V and J ends lost 2 bases and 5 bases respectively, with 13 bases between them. From germline, CDR1 is GTSNPN and CDR2 SVGIG (reference sequence). This CDR3 is CAWSYGSGNNEQFF. The CDR3 bases are TGTGCCTGGAGTTACGGGAGTGGCAACAATGAGCAGTTCTTC.

As regards this clone: In the same sample, other DNA sequences code for this CDR3. The chain carries TRBV11-2 and TRBJ2-7, with D perhaps TRBD1 (6 bases). The V gene lost 1 base and the J gene lost 2 bases, with 9 bases spanning the gap. The CDR3 totals 14 residues. The germline gives CDR1 SGHAT, CDR2 FQNNGV. The CDR3 loop reads CASSLGTGTYEQYF. In DNA form, the CDR3 reads TGTGCCAGCAGCTTAGGAACAGGGACCTACGAGCAGTACTTC.

This rearrangement joins TRBV7-9 to TRBJ2-7, with 9 bases lining up with TRBD2. The V and J ends lost 5 bases and 1 base, in that order; junction bases with no gene match: 12. In germline, CDR1 is SEHNR, CDR2 FQNEAQ (reference sequence). This CDR3 contains 17 residues. The CDR3 nucleotides read TGTGCCAGCAGCAGTAGCGGGAGTGATATTAGGTCCTACGAGCAGTACTTC. Amino acid sequence: CASSSSGSDIRSYEQYF.

This chain joins TRBV15 and TRBJ2-1; no clear D. Trimming cost V 8 bases and J 9 bases, with 23 bases left between them. This CDR3 has 15 amino acids. The V gene's germline CDR1 is LNHNV and CDR2 YYDKDF (reference sequence). The CDR3 is CATGENRQISAEQFF. The CDR3 nucleotides read TGTGCCACCGGAGAAAACCGCCAGATTTCGGCTGAGCAGTTCTTC.

This chain uses TRBV29-1 with TRBJ2-3; 8 nucleotides line up with TRBD2. This CDR3 spans 16 amino acids. Germline CDR1 SQVTM, CDR2 ANQGSEA. J was trimmed by 4 bases and V by 7 bases; bases with no gene match: 16. CDR3 region: CSASPSGSWVPDTQYF. CDR3 nucleotide sequence: TGCAGCGCAAGCCCTAGCGGGTCATGGGTACCAGATACGCAGTATTTT.

This clone occurred once. The rearrangement links TRBV29-1 to TRBJ2-2, with D perhaps matching TRBD2 (6 bases). V shed 5 bases and J shed 0 bases, with 7 bases lying between them. The germline gives CDR1 SQVTM, CDR2 ANQGSEA. CDR3 length: 13 residues. CDR3 region: CSVRLANTGELFF. DNA of the CDR3: TGCAGCGTTAGACTAGCGAACACCGGGGAGCTGTTTTTT.

This clone has just one count. Other DNA sequences in the same sample also yield this CDR3. The rearrangement links TRBV7-9 to TRBJ2-1; no definite D call. V was shortened by 1 base and J by 10 bases, with 5 bases between the two germline ends. The germline CDR1 and CDR2 sequences are SEHNR and FQNEAQ (reference sequence). The CDR3 runs to 11 residues. CDR3 in DNA: TGTGCCAGCAGCTTAGTGCGGGAGCAGTTCTTC. Its protein is CASSLVREQFF. Looking up the rest from reference TRBV7-9 and TRBJ2-1 gives the full variable domain: DTGVSQNPRHKITKRGQNVTFRCDPISEHNRLYWYRQTLGQGPEFLTYFQNEAQLEKSRLLSDRFSAERPKGSFSTLEIQRTEQGDSAMYLCASSLVREQFFGPGTRLTVL.

V usage is TRBV7-8 and J usage is TRBJ2-3; TRBD2 agrees at 9 bases. Germline lookup yields CDR1 SGHVS and CDR2 FQNEAQ. Trimming took 5 bases from V and 6 from J; bases not matched to a gene: 9. This CDR3 is built from 15 residues. The CDR3 nucleotides read TGTGCCAGCAGCCTTAGCGGGAGTGGGTGGGATACGCAGTATTTT. Its translation is CASSLSGSGWDTQYF.

This sequence joins TRBV5-6 and TRBJ2-3; D call uncertain. CDR3 length equals 15 residues. The germline gives CDR1 SGHDT, CDR2 YYEEEE. V was cut by 0 bases and J by 2 bases, with 10 bases left in between. The CDR3 nucleotides are TGTGCCAGCAGCTTGGGAAGGACGTCCACAGATACGCAGTATTTT. It yields the protein CASSLGRTSTDTQYF.

The rearrangement uses TRBV29-1 and TRBJ2-1, with 8 positions matching TRBD2. The CDR3 contains 14 residues. Germline assignment: CDR1 SQVTM and CDR2 ANQGSEA. The ends lost 1 base at V and 5 bases at J; junction bases unmatched: 4. In nucleotides, the CDR3 is TGCAGCGTTGAAGGTACTAGCGGTGACAATGAGCAGTTCTTC. Its protein is CSVEGTSGDNEQFF.

This CDR3 reads CASSLDAGPEAFF. Here the CDR3 DNA reads TGTGCCAGCAGCTTAGATGCGGGGCCTGAAGCTTTCTTT. J is TRBJ1-1 and V is TRBV11-2; perhaps TRBD1 as D (5 bases). This CDR3 is built from 13 residues. CDR1 is SGHAT, CDR2 FQNNGV, per germline. V gave up 0 bases and J gave up 6 bases, with 8 bases separating them.

Points on this clone: Germline and junction disagree at one end, which may indicate a read error. CDR3 sequence: CASSADRGLVF. In nucleotides, the CDR3 is TGTGCCAGCAGCGCGGACAGGGGGCTTGTCTTC. J is TRBJ2-1 and V is TRBV9; the match to TRBD1 covers 11 bases. The length of the CDR3 is 11 residues. Per germline, CDR1 SGDLS and CDR2 YYNGEE.

This chain joins TRBV28 and TRBJ2-7, with 11 bases identical to TRBD2. The CDR3 runs to 16 residues. The junction had 3 bases not matched to a gene; V was cut back by 2 bases and J by 0 bases. Germline V gene data show CDR1 as MDHEN and CDR2 as SYDVKM. The CDR3 DNA reads as TGTGCCAGCAGTTTACTAGCGGGAGGCCCCTCCTACGAGCAGTACTTC. It translates to CASSLLAGGPSYEQYF. Full variable domain (remainder filled in from reference TRBV28 and TRBJ2-7): DVKVTQSSRYLVKRTGEKVFLECVQDMDHENMFWYRQDPGLGLRLIYFSYDVKMKEKGDIPEGYSVSREKKERFSLILESASTNQTSMYLCASSLLAGGPSYEQYFGPGTRLTVT.

The V gene is TRBV15, the J gene TRBJ2-1; D gene unclear. The CDR3 extends over 15 amino acids. The V end lost 5 bases, the J end lost 0 bases, and 11 bases lay between the germline ends. CDR1 and CDR2 from the germline V gene are LNHNV and YYDKDF (reference sequence). CDR3 bases: TGTGCCACCAGCGCCGGGTCTAGCTCCTACAATGAGCAGTTCTTC. It is translated as CATSAGSSSYNEQFF.

This chain links TRBV21-1 with TRBJ2-7; TRBD2 is the table's D call and was not checked against the DNA. TRBV21-1 is reported as a pseudogene. The CDR3 covers 15 residues. This CDR3 reads CASSKVRAWSYEQYF. The CDR3 DNA is TGTGCCAGCAGCAAAGTTCGCGCCTGGTCCTACGAGCAGTACTTC.

This clone was recorded only once. The rearrangement uses TRBV2 and TRBJ1-1, with D possibly TRBD1 on 5 matching bases. Germline-derived CDR1 and CDR2 are SNHLY and FYNNEI. V was shortened by 9 bases and J by 11 bases, with 19 bases between the two germline ends. This CDR3 is built from 12 residues. The CDR3 spells CASMTRDFGAFF. The CDR3 DNA reads TGTGCCAGTATGACCAGGGATTTCGGGGCTTTCTTT.

This chain links TRBV23-1 with TRBJ1-1; a weak D match, TRBD1 (5 bases). TRBV23-1 is assigned to the ORF class and has an uncertain function. V was cut by 4 bases and J by 2 bases, with 8 bases left in between. The CDR3 has 13 residues. Here the CDR3 reads CASSLDKNTEAFF. CDR3 DNA: TGCGCCAGCAGTCTGGACAAAAACACTGAAGCTTTCTTT.

This chain's CDR3 is CASLGQGTYNEQFF. CDR3 nucleotide sequence: TGTGCCAGCCTTGGACAGGGGACCTACAATGAGCAGTTCTTC. The V call is TRBV27, the J call TRBJ2-1; TRBD1 matches at 9 bases. The CDR3 extends over 14 amino acids. Trimming cost V 8 bases and J 2 bases; bases outside gene matches: 4. Germline CDR1 MNHEY, CDR2 SMNVEV (reference sequence).

With respect to this clone: Sequence at one end of the junction differs from germline and may be a read error. V is TRBV28 and J is TRBJ2-3; D unresolved. Germline-derived CDR1 and CDR2 are MDHEN and SYDVKM. This CDR3 is built from 14 residues. The DNA for the CDR3 is TGTGCCAGCAGCTTTTCAGATAGCATAGATACGCAGTATTTT. This codes for CASSFSDSIDTQYF.

J is TRBJ2-1 and V is TRBV5-4, with TRBD2 matching 7 bases. Germline V CDR1 and CDR2: SGHNT, YYREEE (reference sequence). CDR3 length: 18 residues. The V and J ends lost 4 bases and 2 bases, in that order; junction bases with no gene match: 15. CDR3 protein: CASSRAPGTNSPYNEQFF. DNA for the CDR3: TGTGCCAGCAGCCGCGCGCCCGGGACTAACTCCCCCTACAATGAGCAGTTCTTC. Drawing the rest from reference TRBV5-4 and TRBJ2-1, the complete variable domain is ETGVTQSPTHLIKTRGQQVTLRCSSQSGHNTVSWYQQALGQGPQFIFQYYREEENGRGNFPPRFSGLQFPNYSSELNVNALELDDSALYLCASSRAPGTNSPYNEQFFGPGTRLTVL.

The J gene is TRBJ2-7, the V gene TRBV11-2; D is possibly TRBD1 or TRBD2 (5 bases each). The CDR3 is made up of 14 amino acids. V lost 6 bases and J lost 0, with 12 bases in between. The V gene's germline CDR1 is SGHAT and CDR2 FQNNGV. The CDR3 DNA reads as TGTGCCAGCAGGCCGCCCGGGGCCTCCTACGAGCAGTACTTC. Translated: CASRPPGASYEQYF.

J is TRBJ1-4 and V is TRBV7-9; the D is unclear. Trimming removed 5 bases at V and 3 bases at J, with 16 bases between. The CDR3 loop spans 16 amino acids. Germline assignment: CDR1 SEHNR and CDR2 FQNEAQ (reference sequence). Here the CDR3 DNA reads TGTGCCAGCAGCCCACCGATAGGGATTCCTAATGAAAAACTGTTTTTT. Translating it yields CASSPPIGIPNEKLFF.

Of note for this clone: The same CDR3 can be traced to other DNA sequences in this sample. V and J are TRBV2 and TRBJ2-1; D is uncertain. Germline V lookup: CDR1 SNHLY, CDR2 FYNNEI. V lost 5 bases, J lost 3 bases, and 8 bases lay in between. The CDR3 totals 13 residues. CDR3 bases: TGTGCCAGCAGTCCCACTAACTACAATGAGCAGTTCTTC. Translated, it gives CASSPTNYNEQFF.

The chain combines TRBV6-5 with TRBJ1-2; 7 bases are a match to TRBD1. Germline CDR1 is MNHEY and CDR2 is SVGAGI. V shed 4 bases and J 0 bases; nucleotides not matched to a gene: 8. This CDR3 spans 16 amino acids. CDR3 nucleotide sequence: TGTGCCAGCAGTTTCGCCGACAGGGCCCCTAACTATGGCTACACCTTC. This sequence encodes CASSFADRAPNYGYTF.

The chain joins TRBV29-1 to TRBJ2-1, with 7 nucleotides matching TRBD1. V lost 8 bases, J lost 7 bases, and 11 bases stayed unmatched. The CDR3 length is 13 residues. CDR1 and CDR2 from the germline V gene are SQVTM and ANQGSEA. The CDR3 nucleotides are TGCAGCCCTTCCCGGACAGGTTCAAATGAGCAGTTCTTC. Protein product: CSPSRTGSNEQFF.

This chain connects TRBV21-1 to TRBJ2-2; the DNA was not used to check the table's D call, TRBD2. TRBV21-1 is tagged as a pseudogene. The CDR3 length is 14 residues. DNA for the CDR3: TGTGCCAGCAGCATATGGGGGGGCACCGGGGAGCTGTTTTTT. Amino acid sequence: CASSIWGGTGELFF.

This sequence joins TRBV10-3 and TRBJ2-2; D gene ambiguous. The CDR3 covers 11 residues. V lost 7 bases to trimming and J lost 2 bases, with 2 bases between them. Germline V lookup: CDR1 ENHRY, CDR2 SYGVKD. The CDR3, as DNA: TGTGCCATCACTAACACCGGGGAGCTGTTTTTT. Amino acids: CAITNTGELFF.

This clone occurred once. This chain links TRBV11-3 with TRBJ2-3, with D perhaps TRBD2 (6 bases). Trimming shortened V by 1 base and J by 2 bases, and 10 bases separated the two germline ends. The CDR3 spans 15 residues. Germline values: CDR1 SGHNT, CDR2 YENEEA. The CDR3, as DNA: TGTGCCAGCAGCTTAGGGTCGGGAGCCACAGATACGCAGTATTTT. This sequence encodes CASSLGSGATDTQYF.

Concerning this clone itself: The sample holds other DNA sequences that translate to the same CDR3. This sequence joins TRBV2 and TRBJ2-6; D not certain. Germline V gives CDR1 SNHLY, CDR2 FYNNEI. Trimming stripped 4 bases from V and 1 base from J, with 5 bases between. The CDR3 is made up of 14 amino acids. The chain's CDR3 is CASSVGSGANVLTF. CDR3 coding DNA: TGTGCCAGCAGTGTCGGTTCTGGGGCCAACGTCCTGACTTTC.